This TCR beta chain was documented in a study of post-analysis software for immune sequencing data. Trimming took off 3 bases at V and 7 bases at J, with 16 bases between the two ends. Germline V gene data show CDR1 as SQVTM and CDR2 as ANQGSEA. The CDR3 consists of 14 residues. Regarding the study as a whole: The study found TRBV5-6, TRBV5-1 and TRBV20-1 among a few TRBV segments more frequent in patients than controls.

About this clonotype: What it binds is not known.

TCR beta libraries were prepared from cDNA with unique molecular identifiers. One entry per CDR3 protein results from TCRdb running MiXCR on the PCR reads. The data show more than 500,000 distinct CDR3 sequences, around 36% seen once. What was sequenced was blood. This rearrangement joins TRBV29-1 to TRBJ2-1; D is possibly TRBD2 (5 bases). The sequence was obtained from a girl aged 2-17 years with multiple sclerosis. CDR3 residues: CSVDTDAGRNEQFF. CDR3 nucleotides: TGCAGCGTTGACACGGATGCGGGTCGGAATGAGCAGTTCTTC.